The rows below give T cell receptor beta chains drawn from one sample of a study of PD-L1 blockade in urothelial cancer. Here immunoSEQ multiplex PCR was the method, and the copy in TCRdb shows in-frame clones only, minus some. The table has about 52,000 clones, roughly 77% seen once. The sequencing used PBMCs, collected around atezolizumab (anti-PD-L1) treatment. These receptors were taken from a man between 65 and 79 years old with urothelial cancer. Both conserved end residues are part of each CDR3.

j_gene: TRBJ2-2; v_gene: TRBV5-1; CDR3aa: CASSQQGQKNTGELFF
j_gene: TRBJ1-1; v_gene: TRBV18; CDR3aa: CASSTDENTEAFF
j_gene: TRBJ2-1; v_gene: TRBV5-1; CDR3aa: CASSVAGETYNEQFF
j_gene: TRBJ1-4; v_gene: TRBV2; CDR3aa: CASSGRGAGEKLFF
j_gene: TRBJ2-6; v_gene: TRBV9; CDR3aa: CASSPHTAGRSGANVLTF
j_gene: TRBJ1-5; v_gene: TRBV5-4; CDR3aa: CASSVQGANQPQHF
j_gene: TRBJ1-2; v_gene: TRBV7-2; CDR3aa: CASSPRLVGYGYTF
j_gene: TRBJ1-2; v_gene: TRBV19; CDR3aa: CATRNPDRGNYYGYTF
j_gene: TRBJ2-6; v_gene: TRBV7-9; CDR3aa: CASTVGGAGANVLTF
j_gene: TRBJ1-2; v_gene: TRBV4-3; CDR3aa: CASSQFHGEDYGYTF
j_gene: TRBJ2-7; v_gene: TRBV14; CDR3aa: CASSQDSGRRYEQYF
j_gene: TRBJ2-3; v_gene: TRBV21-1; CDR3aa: CASRIRTGPSTDTQYF
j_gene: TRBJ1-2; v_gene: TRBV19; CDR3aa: CASSMDRIDGYTF
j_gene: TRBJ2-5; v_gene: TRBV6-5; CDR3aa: CASSYSPSEETQYF
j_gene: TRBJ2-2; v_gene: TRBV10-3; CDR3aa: CAISEPALAGSGELFF
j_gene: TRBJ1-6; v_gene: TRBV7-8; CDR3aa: CASSLSRSSYNSPLHF
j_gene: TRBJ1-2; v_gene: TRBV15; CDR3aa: CATRLGQGKGYTF
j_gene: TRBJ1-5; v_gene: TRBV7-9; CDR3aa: CASSLQGNQPQHF
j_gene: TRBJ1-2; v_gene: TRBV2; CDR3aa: CASGSGTVIYGYTF
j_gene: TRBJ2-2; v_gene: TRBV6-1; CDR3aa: CASLVTGTTGELFF
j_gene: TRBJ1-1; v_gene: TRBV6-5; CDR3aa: CASSYGSGTGVTEAFF
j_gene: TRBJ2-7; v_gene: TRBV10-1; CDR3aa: CASRNSGGNYEQYF
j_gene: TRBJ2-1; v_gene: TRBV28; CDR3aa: CASSPSGTSPVNEQFF
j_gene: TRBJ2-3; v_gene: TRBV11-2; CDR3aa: CASSSRAAGDTQYF
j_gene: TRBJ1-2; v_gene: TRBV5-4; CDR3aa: CASSAGGPNYGYTF
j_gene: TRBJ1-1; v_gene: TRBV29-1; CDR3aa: CSVDRGGTEAFF
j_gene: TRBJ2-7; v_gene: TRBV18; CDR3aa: CASSSTVGAGYEQYF
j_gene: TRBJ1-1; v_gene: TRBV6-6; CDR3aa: CASSPAGGPTVRAFF
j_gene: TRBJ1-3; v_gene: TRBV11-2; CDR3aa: CASAEAGNTIYF
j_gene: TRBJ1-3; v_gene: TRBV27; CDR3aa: CASSYRGTSGNTIYF
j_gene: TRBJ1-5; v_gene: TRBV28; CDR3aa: CASSFAGGNQPQHF
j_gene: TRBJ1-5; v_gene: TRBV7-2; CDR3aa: CASSSEADQPQHF